Reported below is one T cell receptor (beta chain). Its cognate antigen is unknown. Documented treatment: 19 received Ad26.COV2.S at low or high dose, single or two shots; about 5 received placebo; per-sample allocation not given. The study sampled participants on day 63 after the first vaccine or placebo injection. The data were taken from a study of Ad26.COV2.S vaccination and SARS-CoV-2 variants. Study in general: Enrollment placed the donor in the COV1001 Ad26.COV2.S trial arm. Intramuscular Ad26.COV2.S at 5x10^10 or 1x10^11 viral particles.

TCRdb's copy holds only in-frame clones and misses some; the assay was immunoSEQ multiplex PCR. The sample includes roughly 680,000 clones, 89% of them seen just once. The CDR3 runs to 14 residues. Germline values: CDR1 KGHDR, CDR2 SFDVKD. V shed 1 base and J shed 7 bases, with 10 bases lying between them. Findings of the study overall: Substantial breadth was reportedly displayed by spike-specific CD8+ and CD4+ T cell responses after vaccination.

The clonotype comes from a person aged 18-65 years who received the Ad26.COV2.S COVID-19 vaccine or a placebo. This specimen consisted of peripheral blood, obtained in a trial of Ad26.COV2.S vaccine versus placebo. This sequence joins TRBV24-1 and TRBJ2-1; no clear D. Written as DNA, the CDR3 is TGTGCCACCAGTGATTTCCCGGGCCGGAATGAGCAGTTCTTC. It codes for CATSDFPGRNEQFF.